Only a few counts were recorded for the clone carrying this TCR beta chain. Its antigen is as yet unknown. This entry belongs to a study of human T cells and chemical hapten exposure. Library preparation tagged each individual cDNA molecule with a unique molecular identifier. Using its own MiXCR run on the RACE reads, TCRdb lists one record per CDR3 protein. Of some 80,000 distinct CDR3 sequences listed, under 14% are singletons. The study, taken as a whole, reports: Counts of TCRs expanded at PT1 correlated positively with patch test score.

The time point: patch test 2, 6 weeks after DPC sensitization. Treatment denoted: therapeutic diphenylcyclopropenone sensitization with weekly scalp DPC. The source material was whole blood, sampled in connection with sensitization to the hapten diphenylcyclopropenone (DPC). This sequence originates from a man younger than 35 with alopecia areata. Some clones in this sample may be carry-over from other donors' samples.

The CDR3 coding sequence is TGCGCCAGCAGCCAAGATTTGGGCGGGAACACCGGGGAGCTGTTTTTT. Translating gives CASSQDLGGNTGELFF. This chain links TRBV4-3 with TRBJ2-2; D call uncertain. The CDR3 is 16 amino acids. V shed 0 bases and J shed 1 base, with 9 bases lying between them. Germline V gene sequence: CDR1 LGHNA, CDR2 YSLEER.